This TCR beta chain stems from a study of T cell responses to AZD1222 COVID-19 vaccine. Across the study: The analysis combined second doses at about 4 or about 12 weeks.

Sequenced by immunoSEQ multiplex PCR; TCRdb stores in-frame clones only, minus some. In the table there are fewer than 200,000 clones, about 87% of which are singletons. As for this clone: The antigen is unknown.

This CDR3 region has 16 residues. V shed 2 bases and J 6 bases; nucleotides not matched to a gene: 4. Per the germline V gene, CDR1 is KGHDR and CDR2 is SFDVKD. Study-wide findings and caveats: A reported finding is that nearly half of spike-specific TCRs target unmutated variant regions. Spike-specific TCR breadth rose after two AZD1222 doses, and depth rose as well. Sampled repertoires all dated from after the peak T cell response.

This receptor was taken from an adult in good health. Sequenced material: peripheral blood, taken on day 0 of AZD1222 vaccination. The V and J genes are TRBV24-1 and TRBJ2-1; 12 bases align to TRBD2. The CDR3 here is CATSDYGLAGPNEQFF. CDR3 DNA: TGTGCCACCAGTGATTATGGACTAGCGGGGCCCAATGAGCAGTTCTTC.